The source of this TCR beta chain is a study of blood T cell repertoires in COVID-19. Study information: Samples taken during acute and convalescent COVID-19 were collected in the United States, Italy and Spain. Sources were T cells, B-cell-depleted T cells, or PBMCs; the material itself was cDNA or gDNA.

Per the germline V gene, CDR1 is SGHVS and CDR2 is FQNEAQ. The CDR3 totals 17 residues. The J segment lost 2 bases and the V segment lost 4 bases, leaving 12 bases of the junction unmatched. In the original processing: Amplification of reference gene primers provided the estimated nucleated cell counts. Some clones are missing from TCRdb's copy, which holds only in-frame ones; the method was immunoSEQ multiplex PCR. Clone size and the V and J calls come from that table; the DNA yielded D and trimming. The sample carries around 110,000 clones, about 80% recorded once. The receptor comes from a man in his 70s with active or convalescent COVID-19. Sequencing was done on a sample of peripheral blood. The rearrangement uses TRBV7-8 and TRBJ2-3; 7 bases fit TRBD2. CDR3 sequence (DNA): TGTGCCAGCAGCTCACGGGTGGGCGGGGACTACACAGATACGCAGTATTTT. This translates into CASSSRVGGDYTDTQYF.